Below are 27 T cell receptor beta chains sequenced from a single sample in a study of blood T cell repertoires in COVID-19. Some clones are missing from TCRdb's copy, which holds only in-frame ones; the method was immunoSEQ multiplex PCR. Altogether around 41,000 clones are present, approximately 80% being singletons, with the ten largest covering roughly 47%. The specimen sequenced was peripheral blood. These receptors originate from a woman older than 75 with acute or convalescent COVID-19.

This chain links TRBV9 with TRBJ2-2; D possibly corresponds to TRBD2 (5 bases). This CDR3 region has 13 residues. V lost 0 bases, J lost 7 bases, and 7 bases lay in between. Germline loops: CDR1 SGDLS, CDR2 YYNGEE. CDR3 bases: TGTGCCAGCAGCGTAGGAGGGTACGGGGAGCTGTTTTTT. Translation gives CASSVGGYGELFF.

In nucleotides, the CDR3 is TGTGCCAGCAGCCAAGGAGGAGGGGATACGCAGTATTTT. This gives the protein CASSQGGGDTQYF. The chain uses TRBV3-1 (or the pseudogene TRBV3-2) and TRBJ2-3, with D possibly matching TRBD2 (6 bases). The CDR3 covers 13 residues. V was pared by 1 base and J by 6 bases, with 8 bases between. CDR1 is LGHDT, CDR2 YNNKEL, per germline (reference sequence).

The chain has TRBV3-1 (or the pseudogene TRBV3-2) and TRBJ1-1; a weak D match, TRBD1 (5 bases). Trimming removed 2 bases at V and 2 bases at J, with 12 bases between. The CDR3 loop spans 15 amino acids. In germline, CDR1 is LGHDT, CDR2 YNNKEL (reference sequence). The CDR3 nucleotides read TGTGCCAGCAGCCAATGGGGCCACCTCAACACTGAAGCTTTCTTT. Its protein is CASSQWGHLNTEAFF.

The V call is TRBV6-6, the J call TRBJ1-3; 10 bases fit TRBD1. Trimming cost V 7 bases and J 2 bases; bases outside gene matches: 8. The CDR3 consists of 16 residues. Germline V lookup: CDR1 MNHNY, CDR2 SVGAGI (reference sequence). The CDR3 region is CASIPPDRGPGNTIYF. CDR3 nucleotide sequence: TGTGCCAGCATCCCTCCCGACAGGGGGCCTGGAAACACCATATATTTT.

V gene TRBV19 combines with J gene TRBJ2-5, with 11 nucleotides matching TRBD2. With V trimmed by 1 base and J by 5 bases, 9 bases remained unmatched. Germline values: CDR1 LNHDA, CDR2 SQIVND (reference sequence). This CDR3 is built from 17 residues. Here the CDR3 DNA reads TGTGCCAGTAGTATAGTTGGTAGCGGGGGGGCTCGGGAGACCCAGTACTTC. This sequence encodes CASSIVGSGGARETQYF. Full variable domain (remainder filled in from reference TRBV19 and TRBJ2-5): DGGITQSPKYLFRKEGQNVTLSCEQNLNHDAMYWYRQDPGQGLRLIYYSQIVNDFQKGDIAEGYSVSREKKESFPLTVTSAQKNPTAFYLCASSIVGSGGARETQYFGPGTRLLVL.

The chain is built from TRBV29-1 and TRBJ2-7; TRBD1 matches at 11 bases. Losses at the gene ends were 2 bases for V and 2 bases for J; bases not matched to a gene: 5. Germline assignment: CDR1 SQVTM and CDR2 ANQGSEA. The CDR3 is 15 amino acids. The CDR3 bases are TGCAGCGTTGAAACCGGGACAGGGGGTCCCTACGAGCAGTACTTC. Amino acids: CSVETGTGGPYEQYF.

The genes are TRBV3-1 (or the pseudogene TRBV3-2) and TRBJ2-3; 10 bases line up with TRBD2. The J segment lost 4 bases and the V segment lost 6 bases, leaving 4 bases of the junction unmatched. This CDR3 contains 14 residues. Germline loops: CDR1 LGHDT, CDR2 YNNKEL (reference sequence). CDR3 sequence: CASRGSGGPDTQYF. As DNA, the CDR3 is TGTGCCAGCAGGGGTAGCGGGGGGCCAGATACGCAGTATTTT.

The J gene is TRBJ2-5, the V gene TRBV6-5, with D hard to call. The V gene's germline CDR1 is MNHEY and CDR2 SVGAGI. Trimming cost V 0 bases and J 4 bases, with 6 bases left between them. The CDR3 extends over 13 amino acids. The CDR3 region has the DNA TGTGCCAGCAGTTACTCGAGAGGAGAGACCCAGTACTTC. It is translated as CASSYSRGETQYF.

Regarding this clone: One end of the junction fails to match germline, which may point to a read error. The CDR3 spells CASRLAGGPNEQFF. CDR3 nucleotide sequence: TGTGCCAGCAGATTAGCGGGGGGGCCTAATGAGCAGTTCTTC. This sequence joins TRBV11-2 and TRBJ2-1; 11 bases agree with TRBD2. CDR3 size: 14 residues. In germline, CDR1 is SGHAT, CDR2 FQNNGV.

With respect to this clone: The junction differs from germline at one of its ends, possibly a read error. The sample contains more than one DNA sequence encoding this CDR3. The chain combines TRBV7-2 with TRBJ1-1, with 7 bases identical to TRBD1. The CDR3 has 15 amino acids. CDR1 and CDR2 from the germline V gene are SGHTA and FQGNSA. CDR3 protein: CASSSIIRGNTEAFF. The CDR3 nucleotides read TGTGCCAGCAGCTCCATCATCAGGGGGAACACTGAGGCTTTCTTT.

The V and J genes are TRBV30 and TRBJ1-2; D not resolved. This CDR3 comprises 13 residues. Trimming left V 4 bases short and J 7 bases short, with 16 bases between. From germline, CDR1 is GTSNPN and CDR2 SVGIG (reference sequence). Written as DNA, the CDR3 is TGTGCCTGGACACACACGGGGAGAATTGGCTACACCTTC. Its protein is CAWTHTGRIGYTF.

This chain joins TRBV12-3 or TRBV12-4 and TRBJ1-2; D is perhaps TRBD1 (5 bases). The V end was cut by 5 bases, the J end by 2 bases, with 9 bases between. This CDR3 comprises 13 residues. CDR3 nucleotides: TGTGCCAGCAGTATCTGGGGCAACTATGGCTACACCTTC. It encodes CASSIWGNYGYTF.

V gene TRBV6-5 combines with J gene TRBJ1-1; 8 nucleotides line up with TRBD1. V shed 6 bases and J 0 bases; nucleotides not matched to a gene: 6. CDR3 length equals 15 residues. Germline loops: CDR1 MNHEY, CDR2 SVGAGI. The CDR3 sequence: CASRLSGGMNTEAFF. The CDR3, as DNA: TGTGCCAGCAGATTGTCAGGGGGCATGAACACTGAAGCTTTCTTT.

This chain uses TRBV29-1 with TRBJ2-6, with D hard to call. Germline assignment: CDR1 SQVTM and CDR2 ANQGSEA. This CDR3 spans 14 amino acids. Trimming shortened V by 7 bases and J by 0 bases, and 10 bases separated the two germline ends. CDR3 residues: CSALLASGANVLTF. The DNA of the CDR3 is TGCAGCGCCTTGTTGGCCTCTGGGGCCAACGTCCTGACTTTC. The variable domain in full, with the rest retrieved from reference TRBV29-1 and TRBJ2-6, is SAVISQKPSRDICQRGTSLTIQCQVDSQVTMMFWYRQQPGQSLTLIATANQGSEATYESGFVIDKFPISRPNLTFSTLTVSNMSPEDSSIYLCSALLASGANVLTFGAGSRLTVL.

The chain employs TRBV18 and TRBJ1-5; D might be TRBD1 (6 bases). The length of the CDR3 is 14 residues. Germline CDR1 reads KGHSH; CDR2 reads LQKENI. V lost 3 bases, J lost 4 bases, and 10 bases lay in between. The CDR3 region has the DNA TGTGCCAGCTCACCCGGACAGTTGAATCAGCCCCAGCATTTT. Translation: CASSPGQLNQPQHF.

The rearrangement uses TRBV4-2 and TRBJ2-4, with a possible D match to TRBD2 (5 bases). The germline V gene has CDR1 LGHNA and CDR2 YNFKEQ. The CDR3 is made up of 16 amino acids. V was pared by 0 bases and J by 5 bases, with 14 bases between. The CDR3 region has the DNA TGTGCCAGCAGCCAAGAAGGAGCTAGCAGCCAAAACATTCAGTACTTC. Amino acids: CASSQEGASSQNIQYF.

V and J are TRBV15 and TRBJ2-7; TRBD1 matches at 8 bases. This CDR3 is built from 15 residues. V was clipped by 8 bases and J by 6 bases; unmatched bases: 15. CDR1 is LNHNV and CDR2 is YYDKDF in the germline V gene (reference sequence). CDR3 in amino acids: CATQQRRDRGSEQYF. The CDR3 region has the DNA TGTGCCACCCAACAAAGGAGAGACAGGGGCTCCGAGCAGTACTTC.

The count of this clone is one. The J gene is TRBJ1-2, the V gene TRBV6-6; D is undetermined. Germline values: CDR1 MNHNY, CDR2 SVGAGI (reference sequence). This CDR3 has 12 residues. V lost 7 bases and J lost 2, with 8 bases in between. The CDR3 reads CASKIGNYGYTF. The CDR3 DNA follows: TGTGCCAGCAAAATCGGGAACTATGGCTACACCTTC.

The count of this clone is one. This chain uses TRBV6-2 or TRBV6-3 with TRBJ1-1; maybe TRBD1 (5 bases). The CDR3 is made up of 15 amino acids. The germline V gene encodes CDR1 MNHEY and CDR2 SVGEGT. V was cut by 2 bases and J by 1 base, with 11 bases left in between. The CDR3 protein is CASSYGGVQNTEAFF. The CDR3 region has the DNA TGTGCCAGCAGTTACGGAGGGGTCCAGAACACTGAAGCTTTCTTT.

This sequence joins TRBV7-2 and TRBJ1-4, with TRBD1 matching 10 bases. Germline loops: CDR1 SGHTA, CDR2 FQGNSA. Losses at the gene ends were 5 bases for V and 7 bases for J; bases not matched to a gene: 4. The CDR3 length is 14 residues. CDR3 nucleotide sequence: TGTGCCAGCAGCAGACAGGGGGCCGGTGAAAAACTGTTTTTT. Its translation: CASSRQGAGEKLFF.

A word on this clone: One end of the junction varies from germline; a read error may be responsible. The CDR3: CASREGRQTNYGYTF. CDR3 DNA sequence: TGTGCCAGCAGGGAAGGGAGACAGACTAACTATGGCTACACCTTC. This chain links TRBV2 with TRBJ1-2; tentatively, D is TRBD1 (5 bases). This CDR3 has 15 amino acids. The germline V gene encodes CDR1 SNHLY and CDR2 FYNNEI.

The chain combines TRBV2 with TRBJ2-2; TRBD1 matches at 12 bases. V lost 6 bases and J lost 6; bases outside the gene matches: 11. CDR1 is SNHLY and CDR2 is FYNNEI in the germline V gene. The CDR3 totals 17 residues. The CDR3 nucleotides are TGTGCCAGCAGGCCCGGGACAGGGGGCGTATTAGCCGGGGAGCTGTTTTTT. Residues: CASRPGTGGVLAGELFF.

V gene TRBV3-1 (or the pseudogene TRBV3-2) combines with J gene TRBJ1-5; D may be TRBD1 (5 bases). This CDR3 spans 14 amino acids. The V end was cut by 0 bases, the J end by 6 bases, with 9 bases between. Germline CDR1 and CDR2: LGHDT and YNNKEL (reference sequence). The CDR3 here is CASSQDREVQPQHF. Written as DNA, the CDR3 is TGTGCCAGCAGCCAAGACAGGGAGGTTCAGCCCCAGCATTTT.

The gene calls are TRBV19 and TRBJ2-2; unclear D gene. This CDR3 spans 11 amino acids. V lost 6 bases and J lost 8, with 7 bases in between. Germline V gives CDR1 LNHDA, CDR2 SQIVND (reference sequence). CDR3 DNA: TGTGCCAGTAGAGCTATGGGGGAGCTGTTTTTT. It specifies CASRAMGELFF.

There are a few counts of this clone. The CDR3 region is CASSARGGDVKNSPLHF. CDR3 nucleotides: TGTGCCAGCAGCGCCCGGGGGGGGGATGTTAAGAATTCACCCCTCCACTTT. The V gene is TRBV3-1 (or the pseudogene TRBV3-2), the J gene TRBJ1-6; D perhaps matches TRBD1 (5 bases). The CDR3 spans 17 residues. Deletions cut 5 bases from V and 7 bases from J, with 21 bases between. CDR1 and CDR2 from the germline V gene are LGHDT and YNNKEL (reference sequence).

The chain has TRBV15 and TRBJ1-3, with a tentative D call TRBD1 (5 bases). V lost 1 base and J 3 bases, leaving 13 bases between the germline ends. This CDR3 is 16 amino acids long. Germline-derived CDR1 and CDR2 are LNHNV and YYDKDF (reference sequence). This CDR3 is CATSRGGGGDGNTIYF. Here the CDR3 DNA reads TGTGCCACCAGCAGAGGGGGGGGAGGAGATGGAAACACCATATATTTT. Full variable domain (missing parts from reference TRBV15 and TRBJ1-3): DAMVIQNPRYQVTQFGKPVTLSCSQTLNHNVMYWYQQKSSQAPKLLFHYYDKDFNNEADTPDNFQSRRPNTSFCFLDIRSPGLGDTAMYLCATSRGGGGDGNTIYFGEGSWLTVV.

The V and J genes are TRBV9 and TRBJ2-3, with D unresolved. Trimming removed 3 bases from V and 9 bases from J, with 14 bases in between. This CDR3 spans 13 amino acids. The V gene's germline CDR1 is SGDLS and CDR2 YYNGEE. The CDR3 reads CASSGTMESTQYF. The CDR3 DNA reads as TGTGCCAGCAGCGGCACTATGGAAAGCACGCAGTATTTT.